The sequence of this TCR beta chain was determined in a study of cytomegalovirus exposure and HLA in healthy donors. General study results and limits: HLA alleles showed associations with some 17,000 TCR beta sequences in a later analysis, at a 0.05 false discovery rate.

Primers for the PCR totalled 60 Vbeta and 13 Jbeta. This table comes from immunoSEQ multiplex PCR, and its TCRdb copy is limited to in-frame clones, with some not included. The sample comprises some 160,000 clones, roughly 85% of which are singletons, and roughly 0.64% rests with the top ten. Trimming pared 1 base from V and 4 bases from J, leaving 14 bases between. CDR3 length: 15 amino acids. Per germline, CDR1 SNHLY and CDR2 FYNNEI. In this sample, this clone turned up once. The target antigen is unknown. The specimen was PBMCs. The V gene is TRBV2, the J gene TRBJ2-7, with D tentatively TRBD1 (6 bases). This TCR was sampled from a woman between 40 and 55 years old in good health and CMV-seronegative. The CDR3: CASSEGLGARYEQYF. CDR3 sequence (DNA): TGTGCCAGCAGTGAAGGTCTGGGGGCTCGGTACGAGCAGTACTTC.